This is a list of T cell receptor beta chains from one sample in a study of blood T cell repertoires in COVID-19. Repertoires were generated with immunoSEQ multiplex PCR, while TCRdb's copy carries only in-frame clones and drops some. The data show 130,000 to 150,000 clones, about 86% seen once. Sequencing used peripheral blood. Source of these receptors: a woman older than 75 with acute or convalescent COVID-19. The CDR3 runs from the conserved cysteine through the conserved F or W. The D gene is left open where the match is weak. The listing skips clone size in some rows; elsewhere it reads once, few, many or a size class.

v_call	d_call	clone_size	j_call	cdr3_aa	cdr3_nt
TRBV6-6	.	.	TRBJ1-1	CASSYSISGTNTEAFF	TGTGCCAGCAGTTACTCGATTTCGGGAACGAACACTGAAGCTTTCTTT
TRBV2	.	.	TRBJ2-5	CASSADLAYRETQYF	TGTGCCAGCAGTGCGGACTTGGCTTACCGAGAGACCCAGTACTTC
TRBV15	TRBD1	.	TRBJ1-2	CATSTRTGEGYGYTF	TGTGCCACCAGCACAAGGACAGGGGAGGGCTATGGCTACACCTTC
TRBV5-6	TRBD1	.	TRBJ1-5	CASSFWTGANQPQHF	TGTGCCAGCAGCTTTTGGACAGGGGCGAATCAGCCCCAGCATTTT
TRBV30	TRBD1	.	TRBJ2-2	CAWSSGQGRTGELFF	TGTGCCTGGAGTTCCGGACAGGGGCGAACCGGGGAGCTGTTTTTT
TRBV2	.	.	TRBJ1-3	CASSIEAGGTGNTIYF	TGTGCCAGCTCGATTGAGGCTGGGGGGACGGGAAACACCATATATTTT
TRBV7-8	TRBD1	.	TRBJ1-2	CASSLAGGGQGAYGYTF	TGTGCCAGCAGCTTAGCGGGCGGGGGACAGGGCGCCTATGGCTACACCTTC
TRBV6-5	.	.	TRBJ2-7	CASSYGAGPYEQYF	TGTGCCAGCAGTTACGGTGCGGGGCCCTACGAGCAGTACTTC
TRBV3-1/TRBV3-2	TRBD1	.	TRBJ1-4	CASSQKVGTGANEKLFF	TGTGCCAGCAGCCAAAAAGTGGGGACAGGGGCTAATGAAAAACTGTTTTTT
TRBV24-1	.	few	TRBJ2-1	CATSGGQVNNEQFF	TGTGCCACCAGCGGGGGGCAGGTGAACAATGAGCAGTTCTTC
TRBV5-1	TRBD1	.	TRBJ2-6	CASSLAGTVGSGANVLTF	TGCGCCAGCAGCTTGGCTGGGACAGTAGGCTCTGGGGCCAACGTCCTGACTTTC
TRBV3-1/TRBV3-2	.	once	TRBJ2-3	CASSQWGGGNTQYF	TGTGCCAGCAGCCAGTGGGGGGGCGGAAATACGCAGTATTTT
TRBV18	TRBD1	.	TRBJ2-2	CASSPDRDTGELFF	TGTGCCAGCTCACCCGACAGGGATACCGGGGAGCTGTTTTTT
TRBV5-5	.	.	TRBJ2-3	CASSFRDTDTQYF	TGTGCCAGCAGCTTTAGAGACACAGATACGCAGTATTTT
TRBV7-2	TRBD1	.	TRBJ2-1	CASSPPPGTEGSYNEQFF	TGTGCCAGCAGCCCACCCCCCGGGACAGAAGGCTCCTACAATGAGCAGTTCTTC
TRBV27	TRBD1	.	TRBJ2-2	CASSKMGQVAGELFF	TGTGCCAGCAGTAAAATGGGACAGGTGGCCGGGGAGCTGTTTTTT
TRBV6-5	TRBD1	.	TRBJ1-1	CASSTGTVLNTEAFF	TGTGCCAGCAGTACCGGGACAGTCTTGAACACTGAAGCTTTCTTT
TRBV7-2	TRBD1	.	TRBJ1-2	CASSPVRTGIGYTF	TGTGCCAGCAGCCCTGTTAGGACAGGGATTGGCTACACCTTC
TRBV15	TRBD1	.	TRBJ1-2	CATGGGTNYGYTF	TGTGCCACCGGAGGGGGCACTAACTATGGCTACACCTTC
TRBV5-1	.	.	TRBJ2-7	CASSFRGSDEQYF	TGCGCCAGCAGCTTTCGGGGGAGCGACGAGCAGTACTTC
TRBV19	.	.	TRBJ2-7	CASARVPYEQYF	TGTGCCAGTGCCCGGGTGCCCTACGAGCAGTACTTC
TRBV6-5	.	.	TRBJ1-5	CASRTYGGQPQHF	TGTGCCAGCAGGACCTACGGGGGTCAGCCCCAGCATTTT
TRBV7-2	.	.	TRBJ1-1	CASSGGGHMNTEAFF	TGTGCCAGCAGCGGGGGCGGGCACATGAACACTGAAGCTTTCTTT
TRBV7-3	TRBD1	.	TRBJ1-2	CASSPSGFAGTGYGYTF	TGTGCCAGCAGCCCCAGTGGCTTTGCCGGGACAGGATATGGCTACACCTTC
TRBV7-2	TRBD2	.	TRBJ2-5	CASSLGSSGGVETQYF	TGTGCCAGCAGCTTAGGGTCTAGCGGGGGGGTGGAGACCCAGTACTTC
TRBV4-1	TRBD2	.	TRBJ2-7	CASSRLLAGVPSNYEQYF	TGCGCCAGCAGCCGATTACTAGCGGGGGTCCCCTCGAACTACGAGCAGTACTTC
TRBV11-3	.	.	TRBJ2-7	CASSRNRADEQYF	TGTGCCAGCAGCAGAAACCGTGCGGACGAGCAGTACTTC
TRBV27	TRBD1	once	TRBJ2-7	CASSLTGGPPANYEQYF	TGTGCCAGCAGTTTAACAGGGGGCCCACCCGCCAATTACGAGCAGTACTTC
TRBV18	.	.	TRBJ2-2	CASSPNGVYGELFF	TGTGCCAGCTCACCTAACGGGGTTTACGGGGAGCTGTTTTTT
TRBV7-2	TRBD1	.	TRBJ1-2	CASSLRTGQMYGYTF	TGTGCCAGCAGTCTCAGGACAGGTCAAATGTATGGCTACACCTTC
TRBV5-4	TRBD1	.	TRBJ2-3	CASSLDGQGTSTDTQYF	TGTGCCAGCAGCTTAGATGGACAGGGGACTAGCACAGATACGCAGTATTTT
TRBV10-3	TRBD2	.	TRBJ2-1	CAISGALAGGPFDEQFF	TGTGCCATCAGTGGGGCATTAGCGGGGGGGCCGTTTGATGAGCAGTTCTTC
TRBV4-1	TRBD2	.	TRBJ2-1	CASSPRHLAGDYNEQFF	TGCGCCAGCAGCCCAAGACATCTAGCGGGAGATTACAATGAGCAGTTCTTC
TRBV18	.	.	TRBJ1-1	CASSPREYTEAFF	TGTGCCAGCTCACCAAGGGAGTACACTGAAGCTTTCTTT
TRBV10-3	.	.	TRBJ2-7	CAISELGSSYEQYF	TGTGCCATCAGTGAGTTAGGGAGCTCCTACGAGCAGTACTTC
TRBV6-5	.	.	TRBJ1-1	CASSKTGNTEAFF	TGTGCCAGCAGTAAAACAGGGAACACTGAAGCTTTCTTT
TRBV2	TRBD1	.	TRBJ1-1	CASRATGKNTEAFF	TGTGCCAGCAGGGCGACAGGGAAGAACACTGAAGCTTTCTTT
TRBV5-1	TRBD1	.	TRBJ2-1	CASSLGSGTGGKNEQFF	TGCGCCAGCAGCTTGGGTTCCGGGACAGGGGGCAAAAATGAGCAGTTCTTC
TRBV7-3	.	.	TRBJ1-1	CASSSLGGIYKDTEAFF	TGTGCCAGCAGCTCCCTTGGAGGGATCTATAAGGACACTGAAGCTTTCTTT
TRBV6-5	TRBD2	.	TRBJ2-1	CASTTGGEQFF	TGTGCCAGCACCACGGGAGGTGAGCAGTTCTTC
TRBV19	.	.	TRBJ1-6	CASSPERPRGGSYNSPLHF	TGTGCCAGTAGTCCAGAGAGACCTCGAGGGGGTTCCTATAATTCACCCCTCCACTTT
TRBV2	TRBD1	.	TRBJ2-5	CASSRDRGFEAQYF	TGTGCCAGCAGTCGGGACAGAGGCTTTGAGGCCCAGTACTTC
TRBV7-9	.	.	TRBJ1-1	CASSLDKGRTEAFF	TGTGCCAGCAGCTTGGACAAAGGAAGGACTGAAGCTTTCTTT
TRBV5-1	.	.	TRBJ1-2	CASSFGEGYGYTF	TGCGCCAGCAGCTTCGGCGAGGGCTATGGCTACACCTTC
TRBV4-1	TRBD1	.	TRBJ1-3	CASSPRTRDSGNTIYF	TGCGCCAGCAGCCCTCGAACTCGGGACAGCGGAAACACCATATATTTT
TRBV10-3	.	.	TRBJ1-2	CAISGNSDYGYTF	TGTGCCATCAGTGGCAACAGTGACTATGGCTACACCTTC
TRBV29-1	.	once	TRBJ1-1	CSVFLVRNTEAFF	TGCAGCGTTTTTTTGGTCAGGAACACTGAAGCTTTCTTT
TRBV5-1	.	.	TRBJ1-4	CASSLDRSREKLFF	TGCGCCAGCAGCTTGGACCGCTCTAGGGAAAAACTGTTTTTT
TRBV7-8	.	.	TRBJ2-7	CASSRTPYEQYF	TGTGCCAGCAGCCGCACACCCTACGAGCAGTACTTC
TRBV19	.	few	TRBJ1-2	CASSPNPQGGNGYTF	TGTGCCAGTAGCCCAAACCCTCAGGGCGGGAATGGCTACACCTTC
TRBV5-4	.	.	TRBJ1-1	CASSPPRAGNTEAFF	TGTGCCAGCAGCCCTCCCAGGGCTGGGAACACTGAAGCTTTCTTT
TRBV7-3	TRBD1	.	TRBJ1-2	CASSLTGTDFSGYTF	TGTGCCAGCAGCTTAACCGGGACAGATTTTTCGGGCTACACCTTC
TRBV2	TRBD1	few	TRBJ1-1	CASSAGGAFVRTEAFF	TGTGCCAGCAGTGCAGGGGGCGCATTCGTGAGGACTGAAGCTTTCTTT
TRBV7-2	.	.	TRBJ2-7	CASSASPGAVRYEQYF	TGTGCCAGCAGCGCTTCCCCAGGGGCAGTGCGGTACGAGCAGTACTTC
TRBV2	TRBD2	.	TRBJ2-3	CASSGLAGGFKDTQYF	TGTGCCAGCAGTGGACTAGCGGGGGGGTTTAAGGATACGCAGTATTTT
TRBV28	TRBD2	.	TRBJ2-3	CASSRGRGGRRVSTTDTQYF	TGTGCCAGCAGTCGAGGTCGGGGGGGGAGGAGAGTCTCAACCACAGATACGCAGTATTTT